Listed here is a single T cell receptor (beta chain). Its antigen remains unidentified. The data are from a study of T cell repertoires in cytomegalovirus infection. For the study at large: Recently identified HLA-C-restricted CMV epitopes were among the peptides used. The public TCR beta signatures pointed to both CMV infection and matching HLA type.

TCRdb passed the reads through MiXCR, listing each CDR3 protein once. The table has 800,000 to 950,000 distinct CDR3 sequences, approximately 32% seen once. Study conclusions and caveats: HLA-C-restricted TCR beta clonotypes specific for CMV led the ex vivo response.

The length of the CDR3 is 14 residues. Germline V gene sequence: CDR1 SNHLY, CDR2 FYNNEI. Trimming pared 3 bases from V and 5 bases from J, leaving 11 bases between. The source material was cultured CD8+ T cells from PBMCs, sampled from culture after CMV antigen stimulation. J is TRBJ1-5 and V is TRBV2; no reliable D call. This TCR was recovered from a human donor in good health (CMV status not recorded). Some clones in this sample may be carry-over from other donors' samples. CDR3 nucleotides: TGTGCCAGCAGTGACTTGGGGATTGATCAGCCCCAGCATTTT. It specifies CASSDLGIDQPQHF.